A selection of T cell receptor beta chains follows, all from one sample in a study of blood T cell repertoires in COVID-19. This table comes from immunoSEQ multiplex PCR, and its TCRdb copy is limited to in-frame clones, with some not included. The sample has tens of thousands of clones, around nine tenths seen once. The material sequenced was peripheral blood. These receptors all come from a man between 60 and 75 years old with active COVID-19. The conserved cysteine and the conserved F or W are not part of the CDR3 here. D genes are given only for firm matches.

D,V,CDR3
.,TRBV30,AWRIREETQY
.,TRBV10-3,AISESAANYGYT
.,TRBV4-1,ASSQDRRRNEQY
TRBD2,TRBV5-1,ASSLGAGEREGRTDTQY
.,TRBV21-1,ASRLRGIAGRVGDTQY
TRBD2,TRBV28,ASRKPGLAGNEQF
.,TRBV10-3,AINGQTSYEQY
.,TRBV5-1,ASTGAGSHTEAF
TRBD2,TRBV11-1,ASSLAGVGNEQY
.,TRBV5-1,ASSLWGPASGANVLT
.,TRBV30,AWSRDSGNTIY
.,TRBV27,ASSRLAQREETQY
.,TRBV7-3,ASSFTGTSTDTQY
.,TRBV27,ASSRGSQETQY
.,TRBV21-1,ASSKAGRGAEPTLNTDTQY
TRBD2,TRBV4-2,ASSQVLAGDTDTQY
.,TRBV2,ASSEATGRIGY
TRBD1,TRBV7-2,ASSRQGLGGAF
.,TRBV6-1,ASSEGHRGRVFTDTQY
TRBD2,TRBV6-1,ASSEAPSGSLSSYNEQF
TRBD2,TRBV4-1,ASSSSGGDQETQY
TRBD1,TRBV11-2,ASSSGTGGAWLF
TRBD2,TRBV10-3,AIGGLAGDNEQF
.,TRBV7-3,ASSPTPGHTDTQY
.,TRBV14,ASSQEGGSEAF
.,TRBV14,ASSLGARTGELF
.,TRBV18,ASSLEQGSSNEQF
TRBD1,TRBV11-2,ASSGTGLNEQF
.,TRBV21-1,ASSKTGTRTYEQY
.,TRBV6-5,ASSYQGGASGYT
.,TRBV9,ASSPRQVNTEAF
.,TRBV7-9,ASSLTENYEQY
TRBD1,TRBV6-6,ASSRQGTHNEQF
.,TRBV5-1,ASSLASSYEQY
TRBD2,TRBV13,ASSFVGLAGNEQY
TRBD2,TRBV7-6,ASSHRGASGAEQY
TRBD2,TRBV7-9,ASRIAGGGIETQY
TRBD1,TRBV18,ASSPDRGSGNTIY
.,TRBV6-6,ASSYSEGADYGYT
.,TRBV7-9,ASSPQGMGEKLF
TRBD1,TRBV5-1,ASSQGQPYNEQF
TRBD1,TRBV6-5,ASSPTTGNEQF
.,TRBV5-1,ASSLGSGANYEQY
TRBD2,TRBV6-1,ASSDPSGGKYNEQF
.,TRBV30,AWSVQGFSYEQY
TRBD1,TRBV19,ASSSGQGGYEQY
TRBD2,TRBV10-3,AISGLAGYEQY
TRBD1,TRBV27,ASSDRDRDYNEQF
TRBD2,TRBV19,ASSIVGGSGEQF
TRBD2,TRBV27,ASSLVAGGVEQF
.,TRBV6-5,ASSQGYNEQF
.,TRBV15,ATSREGGNEKLF
.,TRBV27,ASSAWTGVSETQY
.,TRBV4-1,ASSQRNTEAF
.,TRBV23-1,ASTRPNDADSPLH
TRBD2,TRBV5-6,ASSAGPSGDYEQY
.,TRBV2,ASSEDRDLPNEQF
.,TRBV10-3,AISPEGRTYEQY
.,TRBV29-1,SVDGGAHYEQY
.,TRBV12-3/TRBV12-4,ASSASRPEQF